This T cell receptor (beta chain) derives from a study of cytomegalovirus exposure and HLA in healthy donors. Trimming removed 0 bases at V and 2 bases at J, with 5 bases between. CDR3 length: 12 residues. Germline V gene sequence: CDR1 GTSNPN, CDR2 SVGIG (reference sequence). Primers included in the PCR were 60 Vbeta and 13 Jbeta primers. Method: immunoSEQ multiplex PCR; TCRdb's copy keeps in-frame clones and lacks some. The table includes roughly 100,000 clones, around 73% detected once. Sequencing input: PBMCs. This clonotype was sampled from a woman aged 55-70 years in good health and CMV-seronegative. The V and J genes are TRBV30 and TRBJ2-7; tentatively, D is TRBD2 (5 bases). CDR3 coding DNA: TGTGCCTGGAGTGTCGGGGCCTACGAGCAGTACTTC. Its protein product is CAWSVGAYEQYF.